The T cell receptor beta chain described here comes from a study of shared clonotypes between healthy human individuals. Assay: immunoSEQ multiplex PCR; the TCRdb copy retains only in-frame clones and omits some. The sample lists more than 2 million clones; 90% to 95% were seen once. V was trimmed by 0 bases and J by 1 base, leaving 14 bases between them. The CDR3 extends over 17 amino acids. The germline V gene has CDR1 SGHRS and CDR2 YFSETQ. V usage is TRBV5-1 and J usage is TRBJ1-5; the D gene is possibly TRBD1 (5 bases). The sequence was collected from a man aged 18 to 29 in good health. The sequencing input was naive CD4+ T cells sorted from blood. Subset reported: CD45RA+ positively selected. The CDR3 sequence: CASSLDPGQGSNQPQHF. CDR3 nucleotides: TGCGCCAGCAGCTTGGACCCAGGGCAGGGAAGCAATCAGCCCCAGCATTTT.